The sequence of this TCR beta chain was determined in a study of T cell changes during pregnancy in multiple sclerosis. Sequencing was performed with immunoSEQ multiplex PCR; in TCRdb, only in-frame clones are kept and a portion is missing. The table has about 80,000 clones, about 90% seen once. Sequences were derived from peripheral blood, sampled before pregnancy. This TCR came from a female donor with multiple sclerosis, enrolled in a pregnancy study.

CDR3 coding DNA: TGTGCCAGCAGCTTTGGACAGGGGGCCGTAAGGGGTGAAAAACTGTTTTTT. Translating gives CASSFGQGAVRGEKLFF. The rearrangement uses TRBV5-6 and TRBJ1-4; 11 bases fit TRBD1. From germline, CDR1 is SGHDT and CDR2 YYEEEE. The CDR3 covers 17 residues. J was trimmed by 7 bases and V by 2 bases; bases with no gene match: 10.